This T cell receptor beta chain was obtained from a study of T cells expressing NK-cell markers. Study-level information: All TCR beta repertoires analysed originated from sorted CD3+CD56+NKG2C+, CD3+CD56+NKG2C- and CD3+CD56-NKG2C+ T cells. Eight donors were sequenced, seven testing HCMV-seropositive and one testing seronegative. Findings and caveats of the study: These clonotypes also led the CD3+CD56-NKG2C+ fraction in a few donors.

The CDR3 loop spans 15 amino acids. TCRdb reprocessed the 5' RACE reads, with one entry per CDR3 protein and no DNA. The sample's table shows roughly 450,000 distinct CDR3 sequences. Concerning this clonotype: Its antigen is not known.

Sequencing used blood T cells: a sorted CD56 or NKG2C T cell subset, CD4+ or CD8+ T cells, or bulk PBMC T cells (not recorded which). The gene calls are TRBV12-3 or TRBV12-4 and TRBJ2-1; TCRdb outputs TRBD2, but without DNA this stays unchecked. The TCR was taken from a woman aged 45-60 years in good health. The CDR3 sequence: CASSLLAGVGNEQFF.